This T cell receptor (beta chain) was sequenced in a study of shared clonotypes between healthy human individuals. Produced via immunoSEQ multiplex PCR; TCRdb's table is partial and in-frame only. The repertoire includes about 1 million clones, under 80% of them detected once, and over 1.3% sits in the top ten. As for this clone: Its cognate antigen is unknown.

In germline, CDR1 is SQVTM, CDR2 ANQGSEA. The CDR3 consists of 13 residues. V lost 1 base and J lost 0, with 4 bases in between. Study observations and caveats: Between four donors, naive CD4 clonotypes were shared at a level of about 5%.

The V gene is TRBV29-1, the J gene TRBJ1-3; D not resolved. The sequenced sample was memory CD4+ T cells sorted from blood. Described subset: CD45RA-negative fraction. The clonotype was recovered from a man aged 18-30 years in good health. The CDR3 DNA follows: TGCAGCGTTGAAGCAAGCTCTGGAAACACCATATATTTT. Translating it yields CSVEASSGNTIYF.